Here is one T cell receptor beta chain with its context. A junction boundary mismatches the germline segment, possibly from a read error. The length of the CDR3 is 18 residues. Germline lookup yields CDR1 KGHDR and CDR2 SFDVKD. These data belong to a study of blood T cell repertoires in COVID-19. Overall study context: The origin of the acute and convalescent COVID-19 samples was the United States, Italy and Spain. T cells, B-cell-depleted T cells, or PBMCs provided the cDNA or gDNA that served as material.

In the authors' methods: For nucleated cells, counts were estimated from reference gene primer amplification. Sequenced by immunoSEQ multiplex PCR; TCRdb stores in-frame clones only, minus some. V and J calls and clone size are given by that table; D and trimming were obtained from the DNA. The sample carries tens of thousands of clones, about 90% recorded once. Sequenced sample: peripheral blood. The TCR was taken from a human donor in a cohort sampled during active COVID-19. The V call is TRBV24-1, the J call TRBJ2-2; 11 nucleotides align to TRBD2. The CDR3 loop reads CATSDKLPSGGPTGELLF. The CDR3 DNA reads TGTGCCACCAGTGACAAACTCCCTAGCGGGGGGCCCACCGGGGAGCTGCTTTTT.